The present T cell receptor beta chain was sequenced within a study of T cell repertoires in cytomegalovirus infection. This clonotype was counted many times. TCRdb used MiXCR to reprocess the reads, holding one entry per CDR3 protein. The sample includes 450,000 to 550,000 distinct CDR3 sequences, 16% of them seen just once. Sequenced material: CD8+ T cells from PBMCs. The TCR comes from a human donor in good health (CMV status not recorded). Some clones in this sample may be carry-over from other donors' samples.

CDR3: CASSPNRDREDEKLFF. In DNA, the CDR3 is TGCGCCAGCAGTCCCAACCGGGACAGGGAAGATGAAAAACTGTTTTTT. The rearrangement joins TRBV23-1 to TRBJ1-4, with TRBD1 matching over 9 bases. TRBV23-1 is an ORF; its function is uncertain. Unmatched junction bases numbered 9, after V lost 4 bases and J lost 6 bases. The CDR3 runs to 16 residues.